This T cell receptor beta chain emerged from a study of blood T cell repertoires in COVID-19. Study summary: The United States, Italy and Spain supplied acute and convalescent COVID-19 samples. T cells, B-cell-depleted T cells, or PBMCs supplied cDNA or gDNA.

Germline CDR1 MNHEY, CDR2 SVGEGT. The CDR3 has 14 residues. Repertoires were generated with immunoSEQ multiplex PCR, while TCRdb's copy carries only in-frame clones and drops some. Here the sample spans about 160,000 clones, approximately 88% being singletons. Remarks on this clone: The junction and the germline gene differ at one end; a read error may be behind it.

The TCR sequence derives from a woman of 80 years or more with active or convalescent COVID-19. The sequenced sample consisted of peripheral blood. The chain recombines TRBV6-2 or TRBV6-3 with TRBJ1-1; a weak D match, TRBD1 (6 bases). The CDR3 sequence is CASSTPRTASESLF. The CDR3 DNA is TGTGCCAGCAGTACTCCCCGGACAGCCAGTGAGAGTCTCTTT.